The following is a TCR beta chain sequence with its context. CDR1 is SGHRS and CDR2 is YFSETQ in the germline V gene. The CDR3 consists of 13 residues. V lost 0 bases and J 7 bases, leaving 8 bases between the germline ends. The data stem from a study of shared clonotypes between healthy human individuals. Repertoires were generated with immunoSEQ multiplex PCR, while TCRdb's copy carries only in-frame clones and drops some. The table shows about 690,000 clones, with 90% occurring only once. The sequencing input was memory CD8+ T cells from PBMCs. As to subset: CD45RO+ cells pooled with CCR7-negative TemRA cells. V is TRBV5-1 and J is TRBJ1-5; no reliable D call. This TCR was recovered from a man aged 18 to 29 in good health. Some clones in this sample may be carry-over from other donors' samples. The CDR3 DNA sequence: TGCGCCAGCAGCTTGGAGTGGGAGCAGCCCCAGCATTTT. It codes for CASSLEWEQPQHF. Variable domain in full (rest from reference TRBV5-1 and TRBJ1-5): KAGVTQTPRYLIKTRGQQVTLSCSPISGHRSVSWYQQTPGQGLQFLFEYFSETQRNKGNFPGRFSGRQFSNSRSEMNVSTLELGDSALYLCASSLEWEQPQHFGDGTRLSIL.